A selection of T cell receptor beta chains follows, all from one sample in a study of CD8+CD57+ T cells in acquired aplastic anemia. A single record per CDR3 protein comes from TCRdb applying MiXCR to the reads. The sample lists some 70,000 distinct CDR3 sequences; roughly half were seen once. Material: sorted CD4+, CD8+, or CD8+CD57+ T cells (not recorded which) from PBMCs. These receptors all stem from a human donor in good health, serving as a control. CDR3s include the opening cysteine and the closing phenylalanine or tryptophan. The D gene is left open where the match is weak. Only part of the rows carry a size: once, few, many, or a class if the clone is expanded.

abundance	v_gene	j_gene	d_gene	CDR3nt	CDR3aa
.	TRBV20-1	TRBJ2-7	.	TGCAGTGCTAGAGATGAGAGGGGACGGTCCTACGAGCAGTACTTC	CSARDERGRSYEQYF
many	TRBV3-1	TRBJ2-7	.	TGTGCCAGCAGCCCAGGTGGGCTGTACGAGCAGTACTTC	CASSPGGLYEQYF
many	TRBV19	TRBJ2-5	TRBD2	TGTGCCAGTAGTATCAAACCCCTGGGACTAGCGGGGGACCAAGAGACCCAGTACTTC	CASSIKPLGLAGDQETQYF
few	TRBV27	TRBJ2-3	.	TGTGCCAGCAGTTTACGAACGTGGACTAGCACAGATACGCAGTATTTT	CASSLRTWTSTDTQYF
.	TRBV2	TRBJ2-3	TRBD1	TGTGCCACCCCATCCGGGACAGGGGGCGCAGATACGCAGTATTTT	CATPSGTGGADTQYF
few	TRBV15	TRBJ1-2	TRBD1	TGTGCCACCAGCGAGACGGACAGGTGGGGCTATGGCTACACCTTC	CATSETDRWGYGYTF
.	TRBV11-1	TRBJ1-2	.	TGTGCCAGCAGCTTAGGCCTCCATAACTATGGCTACACCTTC	CASSLGLHNYGYTF
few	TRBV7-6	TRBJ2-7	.	TGTGCCAGCAGCTTAACCCCTGGAAGCTCCTACGAGCAGTACTTC	CASSLTPGSSYEQYF
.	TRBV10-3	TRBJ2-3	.	TGTGCCACGGAGTTGGAAATTGGCCCTGGCACAGATACGCAGTATTTT	CATELEIGPGTDTQYF
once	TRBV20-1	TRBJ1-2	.	TGCAGTGCTAGGACGGGGGGTGGGAAAGGCTACACCTTC	CSARTGGGKGYTF
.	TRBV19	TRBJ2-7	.	TGTGCCAGTAGTATAGATCTGGGTCAAACCTACGAGCAGTACTTC	CASSIDLGQTYEQYF
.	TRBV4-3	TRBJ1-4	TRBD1	TGCGCCAGCAGCCAAGACTGGACAGGCCAAACTAATGAAAAACTGTTTTTT	CASSQDWTGQTNEKLFF
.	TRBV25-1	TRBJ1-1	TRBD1	TGTGCCAGCAGCGTAGACAGGGCGGACACTGAAGCTTTCTTT	CASSVDRADTEAFF
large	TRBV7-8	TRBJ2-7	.	TGTGCCAGCACCGGACCGACAGTCTCCTACGAGCAGTACTTC	CASTGPTVSYEQYF
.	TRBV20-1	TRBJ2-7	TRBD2	TGCAGTGCCGGGATACTAGCGGGGTTCTCCGAGCAGTACTTC	CSAGILAGFSEQYF
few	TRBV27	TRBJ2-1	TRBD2	TGTGCCGGCAGTACTCGTACCGGGACTAGCGGTTACAATGAGCAGTTCTTC	CAGSTRTGTSGYNEQFF
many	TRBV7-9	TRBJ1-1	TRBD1	TGTGCCAGCAGCTCGACCGGGACAGGGGGCTACACTGAAGCTTTCTTT	CASSSTGTGGYTEAFF
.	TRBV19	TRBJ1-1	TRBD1	TGTGCCAGTAGACCTACCGGGACAGGGTATACTGAAGCTTTCTTT	CASRPTGTGYTEAFF
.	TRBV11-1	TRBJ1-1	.	TGTGCCAGCAGCTTGGAATCCTCAGGGATGAACACTGAAGCTTTCTTT	CASSLESSGMNTEAFF
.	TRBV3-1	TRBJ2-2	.	TGTGCCAGCAGCCAAGATCAGGGAGGGGGCACCGGGGAGCTGTTTTTT	CASSQDQGGGTGELFF
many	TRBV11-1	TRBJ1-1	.	TGTGCCAGCAGCATCGGACACAAAAAGACTGAAGCTTTCTTT	CASSIGHKKTEAFF
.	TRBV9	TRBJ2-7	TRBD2	TGTGCCAGCAGCTCAAGGGGACTAGCGGGAGGGCCTCGCTACGAGCAGTACTTC	CASSSRGLAGGPRYEQYF
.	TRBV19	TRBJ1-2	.	TGTGCCAGTAGAAAGGGGAACTATGGCTACACCTTC	CASRKGNYGYTF
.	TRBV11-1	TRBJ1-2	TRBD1	TGTGCCAGCAGCTTAGCGGCGGCTGGGACAGGGGTCTATGGCTACACCTTC	CASSLAAAGTGVYGYTF
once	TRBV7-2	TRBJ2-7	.	TGTGCCAGCAGCTTAGTCGTCGAGCAGTACTTC	CASSLVVEQYF
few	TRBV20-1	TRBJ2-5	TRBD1	TGCAGTGCCCGTACAATGACAGGGGACACCGGGGAGCTGAGGGAGACCCAGTACTTC	CSARTMTGDTGELRETQYF
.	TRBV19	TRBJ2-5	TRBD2	TGTGCCACAACGAGCGGGATACCCCAAGAGACCCAGTACTTC	CATTSGIPQETQYF
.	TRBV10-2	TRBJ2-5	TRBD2	TGCGCCAGCAGTGAGTTCGGCGGGGGCCAAGAGACCCAGTACTTC	CASSEFGGGQETQYF
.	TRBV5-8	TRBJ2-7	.	TGTGCCAGCAGCTTGGGCCCCTGGGGTTCCGACGAGCAGTACTTC	CASSLGPWGSDEQYF
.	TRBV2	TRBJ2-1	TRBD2	TGTGCCAGCAGCGCTGGACTAGCGGGAGGGAATGAGCAGTTCTTC	CASSAGLAGGNEQFF